This T cell receptor (beta chain) was observed in a study of blood T cell repertoires in COVID-19. Trimming removed 4 bases from V and 6 bases from J, with 12 bases in between. This CDR3 contains 13 residues. Germline CDR1 is SGHTS and CDR2 is YDEGEE. This table comes from immunoSEQ multiplex PCR, and its TCRdb copy is limited to in-frame clones, with some not included. The sample lists about 400,000 clones; 80% to 90% were seen once. This clonotype was obtained from a woman aged 25 to 39 with acute or convalescent COVID-19. The chain couples TRBV5-8 to TRBJ2-3; perhaps TRBD2 as D (5 bases). Specimen: peripheral blood. DNA for the CDR3: TGTGCCAGCAGCGATACGAGAGGGGATACGCAGTATTTT. Protein product: CASSDTRGDTQYF.